The sequence of this T cell receptor beta chain was determined in a study of blood T cells in healthy people across ages. The second PCR ran roughly 7 to 12 cycles with a sample-barcoded 5' primer and J-beta primers. Every cDNA was tagged by a template-switch adaptor with 12 random nucleotides. MiXCR was run by TCRdb on the 5' RACE reads, yielding one entry per CDR3 protein. The table lists about 1.4 million distinct CDR3 sequences, around 55% of them singletons. This clonotype was seen once. Its antigen is undetermined. Each sample used at least 6 million PBMCs. Study-wide results and limits: CMV infection status of these donors was not known. Estimates drawn from one million T cells were deemed to understate diversity.

From germline, CDR1 is SGHTA and CDR2 FQGNSA. CDR3 length: 17 amino acids. V lost 5 bases to trimming and J lost 1 base, with 21 bases between them. The rearrangement uses TRBV7-2 and TRBJ2-7; D is tentatively TRBD1 or TRBD2 (6 bases each). The sample comprised blood. The sequence derives from a man aged 18 to 35 in good health. The CDR3, as DNA: TGTGCCAGCAGCCCCGCGCCGGGGGCCGTCGGGTCCTACGAGCAGTACTTC. This translates into CASSPAPGAVGSYEQYF.